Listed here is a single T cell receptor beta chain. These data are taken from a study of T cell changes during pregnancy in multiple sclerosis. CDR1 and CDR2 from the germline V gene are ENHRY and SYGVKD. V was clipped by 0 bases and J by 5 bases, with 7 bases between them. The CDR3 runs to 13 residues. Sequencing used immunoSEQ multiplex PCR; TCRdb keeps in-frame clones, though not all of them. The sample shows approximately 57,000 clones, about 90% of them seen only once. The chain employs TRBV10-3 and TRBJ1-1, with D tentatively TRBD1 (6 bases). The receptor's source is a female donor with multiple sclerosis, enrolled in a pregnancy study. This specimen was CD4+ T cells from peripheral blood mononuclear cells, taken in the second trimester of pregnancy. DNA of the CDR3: TGTGCCATCAGTGAGTCAGGGGGAACTGAAGCTTTCTTT. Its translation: CAISESGGTEAFF.